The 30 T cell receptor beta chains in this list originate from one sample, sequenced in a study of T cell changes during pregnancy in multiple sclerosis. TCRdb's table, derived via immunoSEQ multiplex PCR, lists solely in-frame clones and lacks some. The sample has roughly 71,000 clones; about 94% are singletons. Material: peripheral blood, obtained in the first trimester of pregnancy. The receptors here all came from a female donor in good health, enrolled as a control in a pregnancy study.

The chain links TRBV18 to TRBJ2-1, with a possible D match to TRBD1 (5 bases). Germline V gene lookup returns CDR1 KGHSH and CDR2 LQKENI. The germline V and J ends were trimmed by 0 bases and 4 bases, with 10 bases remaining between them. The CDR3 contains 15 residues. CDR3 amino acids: CASSPPRQSYNEQFF. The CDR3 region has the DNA TGTGCCAGCTCACCACCCCGACAGAGTTACAATGAGCAGTTCTTC.

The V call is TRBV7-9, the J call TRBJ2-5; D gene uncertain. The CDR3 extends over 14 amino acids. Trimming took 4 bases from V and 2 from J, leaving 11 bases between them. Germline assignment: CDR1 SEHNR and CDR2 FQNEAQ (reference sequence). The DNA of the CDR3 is TGTGCCAGCAGCTACTTGGGCAGTCAAGAGACCCAGTACTTC. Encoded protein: CASSYLGSQETQYF.

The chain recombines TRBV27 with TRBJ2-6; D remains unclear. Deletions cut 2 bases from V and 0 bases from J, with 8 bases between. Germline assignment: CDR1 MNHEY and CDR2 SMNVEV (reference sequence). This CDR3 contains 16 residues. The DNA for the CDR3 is TGTGCCAGCAGTTTACACTTCGGCTCTGGGGCCAACGTCCTGACTTTC. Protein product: CASSLHFGSGANVLTF.

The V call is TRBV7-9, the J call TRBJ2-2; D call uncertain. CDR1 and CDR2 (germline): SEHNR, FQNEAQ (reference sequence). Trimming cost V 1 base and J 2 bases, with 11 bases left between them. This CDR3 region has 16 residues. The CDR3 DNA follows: TGTGCCAGCAGCTTAGTATGGCCTGTAAACACCGGGGAGCTGTTTTTT. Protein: CASSLVWPVNTGELFF.

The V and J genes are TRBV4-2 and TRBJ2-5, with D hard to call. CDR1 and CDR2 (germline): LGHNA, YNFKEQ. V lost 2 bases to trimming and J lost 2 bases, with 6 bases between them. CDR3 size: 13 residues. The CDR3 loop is CASSQQIQETQYF. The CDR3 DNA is TGTGCCAGCAGCCAACAGATACAAGAGACCCAGTACTTC.

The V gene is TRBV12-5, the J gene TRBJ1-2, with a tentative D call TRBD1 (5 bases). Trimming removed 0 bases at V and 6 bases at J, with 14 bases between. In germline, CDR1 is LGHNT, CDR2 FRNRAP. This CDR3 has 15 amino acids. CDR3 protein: CASGLVDGGSHGYTF. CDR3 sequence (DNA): TGTGCTAGTGGTTTGGTAGACGGGGGGTCGCATGGCTACACCTTC.

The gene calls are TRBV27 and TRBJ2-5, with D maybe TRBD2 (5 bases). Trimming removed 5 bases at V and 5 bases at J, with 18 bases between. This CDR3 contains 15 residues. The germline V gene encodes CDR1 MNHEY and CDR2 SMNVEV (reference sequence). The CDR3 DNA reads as TGTGCCAGCAGTCCCATGGTAGCGACCGGGGAGACCCAGTACTTC. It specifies CASSPMVATGETQYF.

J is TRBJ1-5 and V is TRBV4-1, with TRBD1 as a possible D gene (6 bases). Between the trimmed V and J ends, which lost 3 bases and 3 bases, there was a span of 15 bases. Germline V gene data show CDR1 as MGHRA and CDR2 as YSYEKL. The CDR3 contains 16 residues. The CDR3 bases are TGCGCCAGCAGCCAGGCCGGGACATGGATCAATCAGCCCCAGCATTTT. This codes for CASSQAGTWINQPQHF.

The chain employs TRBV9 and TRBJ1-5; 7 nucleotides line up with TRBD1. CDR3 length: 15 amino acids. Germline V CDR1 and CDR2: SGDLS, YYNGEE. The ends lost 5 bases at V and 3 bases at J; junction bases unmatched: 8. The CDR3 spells CASSRGTGVNQPQHF. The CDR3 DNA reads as TGTGCCAGCAGTAGAGGCACAGGGGTCAATCAGCCCCAGCATTTT.

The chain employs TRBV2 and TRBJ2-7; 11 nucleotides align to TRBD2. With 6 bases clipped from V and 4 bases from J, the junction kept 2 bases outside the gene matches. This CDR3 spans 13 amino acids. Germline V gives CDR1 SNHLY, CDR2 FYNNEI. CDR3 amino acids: CASRLAGAYEQYF. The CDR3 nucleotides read TGTGCCAGCAGACTAGCGGGGGCGTACGAGCAGTACTTC.

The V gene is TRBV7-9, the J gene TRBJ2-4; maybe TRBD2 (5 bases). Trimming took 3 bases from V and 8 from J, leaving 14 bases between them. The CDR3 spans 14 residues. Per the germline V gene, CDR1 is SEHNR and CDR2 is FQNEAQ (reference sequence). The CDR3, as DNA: TGTGCCAGCAGCTTTTCCAAACCGAGGGACATTCAGTACTTC. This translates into CASSFSKPRDIQYF. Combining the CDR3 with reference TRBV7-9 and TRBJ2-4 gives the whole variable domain DTGVSQNPRHKITKRGQNVTFRCDPISEHNRLYWYRQTLGQGPEFLTYFQNEAQLEKSRLLSDRFSAERPKGSFSTLEIQRTEQGDSAMYLCASSFSKPRDIQYFGAGTRLSVL.

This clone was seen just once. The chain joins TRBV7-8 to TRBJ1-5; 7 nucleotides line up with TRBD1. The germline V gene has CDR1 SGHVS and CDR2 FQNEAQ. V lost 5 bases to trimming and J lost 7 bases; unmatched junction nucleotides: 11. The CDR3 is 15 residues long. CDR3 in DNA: TGTGCCAGCAGCGGACACGGGACAGCTTACCAGCCCCAGCATTTT. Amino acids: CASSGHGTAYQPQHF.

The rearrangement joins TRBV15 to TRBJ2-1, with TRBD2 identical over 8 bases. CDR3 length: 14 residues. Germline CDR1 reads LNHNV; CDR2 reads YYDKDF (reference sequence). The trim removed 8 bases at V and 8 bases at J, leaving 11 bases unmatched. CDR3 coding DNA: TGTGCCACCGAGCGGGAGCTAGAGTTCGATGAGCAGTTCTTC. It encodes CATERELEFDEQFF. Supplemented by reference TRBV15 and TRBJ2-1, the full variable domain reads DAMVIQNPRYQVTQFGKPVTLSCSQTLNHNVMYWYQQKSSQAPKLLFHYYDKDFNNEADTPDNFQSRRPNTSFCFLDIRSPGLGDTAMYLCATERELEFDEQFFGPGTRLTVL.

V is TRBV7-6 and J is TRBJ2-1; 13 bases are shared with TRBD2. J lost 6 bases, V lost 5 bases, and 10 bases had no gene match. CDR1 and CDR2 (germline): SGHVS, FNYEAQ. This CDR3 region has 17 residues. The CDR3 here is CASSHRTSGRPFNEQFF. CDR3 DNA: TGTGCCAGCAGCCACCGGACTAGCGGGAGACCATTCAATGAGCAGTTCTTC.

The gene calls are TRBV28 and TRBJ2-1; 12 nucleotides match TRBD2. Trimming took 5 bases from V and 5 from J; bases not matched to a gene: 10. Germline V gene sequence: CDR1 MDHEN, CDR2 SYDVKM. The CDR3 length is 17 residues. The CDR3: CASSRPSGLAGNNEQFF. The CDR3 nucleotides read TGTGCCAGCAGTCGGCCTTCAGGACTAGCGGGAAACAATGAGCAGTTCTTC.

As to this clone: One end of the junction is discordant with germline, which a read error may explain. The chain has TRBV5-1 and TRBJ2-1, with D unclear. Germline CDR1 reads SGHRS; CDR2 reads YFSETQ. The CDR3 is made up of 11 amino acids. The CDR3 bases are TGCGCCAGCAGCTCCTTCAATGAGCAGTTCTTC. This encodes CASSSFNEQFF. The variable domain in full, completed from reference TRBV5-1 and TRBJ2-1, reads KAGVTQTPRYLIKTRGQQVTLSCSPISGHRSVSWYQQTPGQGLQFLFEYFSETQRNKGNFPGRFSGRQFSNSRSEMNVSTLELGDSALYLCASSSFNEQFFGPGTRLTVL.

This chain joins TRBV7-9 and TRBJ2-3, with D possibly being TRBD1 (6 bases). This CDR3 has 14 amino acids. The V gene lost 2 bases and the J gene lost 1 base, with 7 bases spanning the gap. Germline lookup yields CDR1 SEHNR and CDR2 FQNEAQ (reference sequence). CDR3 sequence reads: CASSLRQGTDTQYF. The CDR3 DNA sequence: TGTGCCAGCAGCTTAAGACAGGGCACAGATACGCAGTATTTT. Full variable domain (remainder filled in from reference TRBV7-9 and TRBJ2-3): DTGVSQNPRHKITKRGQNVTFRCDPISEHNRLYWYRQTLGQGPEFLTYFQNEAQLEKSRLLSDRFSAERPKGSFSTLEIQRTEQGDSAMYLCASSLRQGTDTQYFGPGTRLTVL.

The CDR3 DNA follows: TGTGCCAGCATACGGGGGGGCCCCGGCGTAACTAGCACAGATACGCAGTATTTT. It codes for CASIRGGPGVTSTDTQYF. The rearrangement joins TRBV14 to TRBJ2-3; 8 bases map to TRBD2. CDR1 is SGHDN and CDR2 is FVKESK in the germline V gene. CDR3 length equals 18 residues. The ends lost 7 bases at V and 0 bases at J; junction bases unmatched: 15.

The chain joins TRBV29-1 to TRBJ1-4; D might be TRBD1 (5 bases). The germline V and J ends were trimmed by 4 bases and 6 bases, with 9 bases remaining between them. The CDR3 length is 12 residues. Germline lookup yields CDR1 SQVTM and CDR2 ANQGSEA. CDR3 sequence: CSVVEGDEKLFF. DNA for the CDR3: TGCAGCGTTGTAGAAGGGGATGAAAAACTGTTTTTT.

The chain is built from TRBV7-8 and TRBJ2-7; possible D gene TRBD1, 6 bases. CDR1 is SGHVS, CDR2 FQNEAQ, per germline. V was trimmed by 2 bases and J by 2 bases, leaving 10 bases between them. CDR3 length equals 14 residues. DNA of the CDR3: TGTGCCAGCAGCTTATTCGAGGGGGCCTACGAGCAGTACTTC. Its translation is CASSLFEGAYEQYF.

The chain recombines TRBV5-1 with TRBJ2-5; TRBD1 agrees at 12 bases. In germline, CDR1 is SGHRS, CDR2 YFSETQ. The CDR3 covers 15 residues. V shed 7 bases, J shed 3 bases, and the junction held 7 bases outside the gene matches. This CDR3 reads CASGPGTGGKETQYF. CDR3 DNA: TGCGCCAGCGGGCCGGGGACAGGGGGCAAAGAGACCCAGTACTTC.

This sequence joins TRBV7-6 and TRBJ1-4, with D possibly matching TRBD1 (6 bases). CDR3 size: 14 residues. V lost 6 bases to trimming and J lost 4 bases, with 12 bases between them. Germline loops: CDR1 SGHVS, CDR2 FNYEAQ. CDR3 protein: CASSRGGGNEKLFF. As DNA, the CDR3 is TGTGCCAGCAGTCGAGGGGGGGGTAATGAAAAACTGTTTTTT. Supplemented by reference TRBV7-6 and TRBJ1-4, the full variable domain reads GAGVSQSPRYKVTKRGQDVALRCDPISGHVSLYWYRQALGQGPEFLTYFNYEAQQDKSGLPNDRFSAERPEGSISTLTIQRTEQRDSAMYRCASSRGGGNEKLFFGSGTQLSVL.

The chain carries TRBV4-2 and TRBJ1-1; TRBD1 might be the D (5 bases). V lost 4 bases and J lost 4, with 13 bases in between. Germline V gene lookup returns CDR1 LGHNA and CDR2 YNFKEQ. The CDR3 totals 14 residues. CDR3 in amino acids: CASSPVGAPTEAFF. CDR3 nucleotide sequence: TGTGCCAGCAGCCCGGTAGGGGCGCCCACTGAAGCTTTCTTT.

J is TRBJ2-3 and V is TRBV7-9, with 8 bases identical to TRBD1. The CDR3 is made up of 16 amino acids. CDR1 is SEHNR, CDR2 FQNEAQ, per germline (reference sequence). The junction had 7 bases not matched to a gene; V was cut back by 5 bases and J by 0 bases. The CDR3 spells CASSQPGQASTDTQYF. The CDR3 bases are TGTGCCAGCAGCCAGCCGGGACAGGCTAGCACAGATACGCAGTATTTT.

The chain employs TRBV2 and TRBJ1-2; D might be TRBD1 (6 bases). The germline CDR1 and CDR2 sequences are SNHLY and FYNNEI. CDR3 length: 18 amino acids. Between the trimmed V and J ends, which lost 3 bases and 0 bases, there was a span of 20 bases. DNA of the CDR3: TGTGCCAGCAGTGAGTTCAGGGGATATCAGATACCTAACTATGGCTACACCTTC. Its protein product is CASSEFRGYQIPNYGYTF.

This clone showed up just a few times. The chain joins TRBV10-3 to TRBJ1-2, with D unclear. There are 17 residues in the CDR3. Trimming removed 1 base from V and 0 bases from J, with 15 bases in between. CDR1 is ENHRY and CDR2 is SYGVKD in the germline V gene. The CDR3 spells CAISEWAARSPNYGYTF. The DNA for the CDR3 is TGTGCCATCAGTGAGTGGGCCGCGCGAAGCCCTAACTATGGCTACACCTTC.

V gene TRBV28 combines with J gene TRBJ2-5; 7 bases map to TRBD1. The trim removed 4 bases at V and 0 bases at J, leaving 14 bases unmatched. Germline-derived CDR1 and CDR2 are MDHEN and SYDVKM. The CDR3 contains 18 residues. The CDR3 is CASSSSPGQRMYQETQYF. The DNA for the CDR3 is TGTGCCAGCAGTTCTTCACCGGGACAGAGGATGTACCAAGAGACCCAGTACTTC. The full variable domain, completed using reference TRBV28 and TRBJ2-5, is DVKVTQSSRYLVKRTGEKVFLECVQDMDHENMFWYRQDPGLGLRLIYFSYDVKMKEKGDIPEGYSVSREKKERFSLILESASTNQTSMYLCASSSSPGQRMYQETQYFGPGTRLLVL.

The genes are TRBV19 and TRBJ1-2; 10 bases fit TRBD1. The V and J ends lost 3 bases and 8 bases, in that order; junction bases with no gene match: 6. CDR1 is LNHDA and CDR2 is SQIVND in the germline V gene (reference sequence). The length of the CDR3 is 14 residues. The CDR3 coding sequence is TGTGCCAGTAGTATCTCCTCGACAGGGGGCGGCTACACCTTC. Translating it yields CASSISSTGGGYTF.

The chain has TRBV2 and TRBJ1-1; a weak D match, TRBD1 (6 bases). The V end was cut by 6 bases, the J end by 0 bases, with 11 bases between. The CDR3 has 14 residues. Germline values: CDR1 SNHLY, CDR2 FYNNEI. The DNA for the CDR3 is TGTGCCAGCAGAATCAGGGGACTGAACACTGAAGCTTTCTTT. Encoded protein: CASRIRGLNTEAFF.

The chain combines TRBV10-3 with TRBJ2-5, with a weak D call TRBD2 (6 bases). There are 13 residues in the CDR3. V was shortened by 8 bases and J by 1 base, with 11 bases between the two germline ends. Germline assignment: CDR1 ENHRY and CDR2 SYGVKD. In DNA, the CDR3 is TGTGCCATCGGGGGGACGGGCCAAGAGACCCAGTACTTC. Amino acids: CAIGGTGQETQYF.